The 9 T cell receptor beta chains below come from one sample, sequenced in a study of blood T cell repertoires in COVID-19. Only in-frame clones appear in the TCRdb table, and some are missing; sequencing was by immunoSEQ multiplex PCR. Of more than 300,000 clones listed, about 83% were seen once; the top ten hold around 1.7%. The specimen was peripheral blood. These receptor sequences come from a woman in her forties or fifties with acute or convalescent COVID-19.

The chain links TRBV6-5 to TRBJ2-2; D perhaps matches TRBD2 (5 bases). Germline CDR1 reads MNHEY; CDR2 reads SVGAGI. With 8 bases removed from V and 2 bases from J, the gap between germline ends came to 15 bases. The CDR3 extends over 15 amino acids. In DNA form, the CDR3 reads TGTGCCAGCTCCCCGCAAGGACTTAACACCGGGGAGCTGTTTTTT. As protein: CASSPQGLNTGELFF.

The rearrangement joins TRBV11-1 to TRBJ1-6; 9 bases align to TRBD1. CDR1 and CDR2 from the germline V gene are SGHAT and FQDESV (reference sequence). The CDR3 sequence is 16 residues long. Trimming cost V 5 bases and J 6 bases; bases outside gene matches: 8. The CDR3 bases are TGTGCCAGCAGCCCGGGGACAGGGAGTCTTAATTCACCCCTCCACTTT. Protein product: CASSPGTGSLNSPLHF.

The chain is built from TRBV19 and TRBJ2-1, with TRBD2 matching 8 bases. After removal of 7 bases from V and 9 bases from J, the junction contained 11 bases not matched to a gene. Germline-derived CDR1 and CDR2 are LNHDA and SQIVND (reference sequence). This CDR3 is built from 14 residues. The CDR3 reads CASTIGGSGSEQFF. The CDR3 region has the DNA TGTGCCAGTACAATTGGCGGGAGCGGGAGTGAGCAGTTCTTC.

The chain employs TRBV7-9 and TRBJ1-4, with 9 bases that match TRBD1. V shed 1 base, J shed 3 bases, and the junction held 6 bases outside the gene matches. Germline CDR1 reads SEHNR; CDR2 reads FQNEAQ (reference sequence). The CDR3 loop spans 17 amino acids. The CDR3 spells CASSLGTGEGPNEKLFF. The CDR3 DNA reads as TGTGCCAGCAGCTTAGGGACAGGGGAAGGGCCTAATGAAAAACTGTTTTTT.

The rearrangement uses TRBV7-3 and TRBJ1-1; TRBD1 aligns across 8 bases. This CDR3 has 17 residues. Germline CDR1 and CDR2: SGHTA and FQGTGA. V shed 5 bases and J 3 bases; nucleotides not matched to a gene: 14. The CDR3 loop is CASSPKRQGSGDTEAFF. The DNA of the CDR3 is TGTGCCAGCAGCCCAAAACGACAGGGGTCGGGGGACACTGAAGCTTTCTTT.

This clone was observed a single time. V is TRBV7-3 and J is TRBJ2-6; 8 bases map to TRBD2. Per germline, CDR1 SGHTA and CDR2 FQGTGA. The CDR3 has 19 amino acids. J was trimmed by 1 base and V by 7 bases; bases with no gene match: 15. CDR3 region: CASNKQAGLAGSGANVLTF. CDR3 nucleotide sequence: TGTGCCAGCAACAAACAAGCAGGACTAGCTGGATCTGGGGCCAACGTCCTGACTTTC.

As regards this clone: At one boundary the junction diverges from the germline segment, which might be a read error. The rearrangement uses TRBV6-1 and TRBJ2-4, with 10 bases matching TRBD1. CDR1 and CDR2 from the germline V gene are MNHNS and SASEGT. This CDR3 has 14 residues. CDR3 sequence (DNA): TGTGCCAGCAGTGAAGCTTGGTTATCGACAGGGGGCGACTTC. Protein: CASSEAWLSTGGDF.

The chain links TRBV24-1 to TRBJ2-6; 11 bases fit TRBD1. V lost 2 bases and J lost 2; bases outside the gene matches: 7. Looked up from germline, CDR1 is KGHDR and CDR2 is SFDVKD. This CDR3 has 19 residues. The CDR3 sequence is CATSDWTGGDSTGANVLTF. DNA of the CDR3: TGTGCCACCAGTGATTGGACAGGGGGCGATTCTACTGGGGCCAACGTCCTGACTTTC.

CDR3 loop: CASSYFGQGYGYTF. Written as DNA, the CDR3 is TGTGCCAGCAGTTACTTTGGACAGGGCTATGGCTACACCTTC. This sequence joins TRBV6-2 or TRBV6-3 and TRBJ1-2, with 8 bases matching TRBD1. Per the germline V gene, CDR1 is MNHEY and CDR2 is SVGEGT. The CDR3 runs to 14 residues. J was trimmed by 4 bases and V by 1 base; bases with no gene match: 2.